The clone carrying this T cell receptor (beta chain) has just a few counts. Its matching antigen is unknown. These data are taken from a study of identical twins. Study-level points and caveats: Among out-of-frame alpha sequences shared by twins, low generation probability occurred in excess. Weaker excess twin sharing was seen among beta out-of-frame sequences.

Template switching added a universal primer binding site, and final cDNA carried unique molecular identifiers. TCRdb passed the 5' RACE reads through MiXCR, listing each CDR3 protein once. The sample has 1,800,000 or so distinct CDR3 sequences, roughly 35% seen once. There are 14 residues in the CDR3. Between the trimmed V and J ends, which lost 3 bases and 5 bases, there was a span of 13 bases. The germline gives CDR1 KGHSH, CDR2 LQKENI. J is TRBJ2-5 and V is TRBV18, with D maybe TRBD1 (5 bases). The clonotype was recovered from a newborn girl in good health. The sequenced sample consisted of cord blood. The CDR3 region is CASSPVQGQETQYF. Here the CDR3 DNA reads TGTGCCAGCTCACCTGTCCAGGGTCAGGAGACCCAGTACTTC.